This T cell receptor beta chain is drawn from a study of cytomegalovirus exposure and HLA in healthy donors. Regarding the study as a whole: Cytomegalovirus status, reportedly, was diagnosed with high specificity and sensitivity by the classifier. CMV serostatus was the sole immune exposure data available.

The CDR3 sequence is 16 residues long. In germline, CDR1 is MNHEY, CDR2 SMNVEV (reference sequence). Deletions cut 4 bases from V and 0 bases from J, with 14 bases between. A multiplex PCR was run with 60 Vbeta primers and 13 Jbeta primers. Original analysis: Counted up in a later analysis, unique TCR beta chains came to approximately 77 million, with around 11 million shared. Data came from immunoSEQ multiplex PCR; TCRdb stores just in-frame clones and leaves some out. That table is the source of V, J and clone size, and D and trimming were worked out from the DNA. In the table there are some 180,000 clones, about 80% of which are singletons. To note about this clone: Its target is not known.

Sequencing input: PBMCs. This TCR derives from a woman aged 25 to 39 in good health and CMV-seropositive. The chain couples TRBV27 to TRBJ2-3; D gene uncertain. CDR3 amino acids: CASSSNRASSTDTQYF. DNA of the CDR3: TGTGCCAGCAGTTCAAACAGAGCTTCTAGCACAGATACGCAGTATTTT.